In this sample, the clone carrying this TCR beta chain turned up a few times. Libraries were prepared by immunoSEQ multiplex PCR; TCRdb keeps only in-frame clonotypes and omits some of them. In the table there are about 220,000 clones, roughly 85% of which are singletons. The CDR3 has 13 residues. V lost 3 bases to trimming and J lost 6 bases; unmatched junction nucleotides: 4. Germline-derived CDR1 and CDR2 are LNHDA and SQIVND (reference sequence). These data are taken from a study of blood T cell repertoires in COVID-19. The chain couples TRBV19 to TRBJ1-2; TRBD1 agrees at 7 bases. The sample taken for sequencing was peripheral blood. The source of this sequence is a woman in her seventies with COVID-19, enrolled during active disease. The CDR3 bases are TGTGCCAGTAGTATGGACAGGATTAATGGCTACACCTTC. Its protein product is CASSMDRINGYTF.